A selection of T cell receptor beta chains follows, all from one sample in a study of CD8 T cells in ankylosing spondylitis. TCRdb called the 5' RACE reads again in MiXCR, with one record for every CDR3 protein. The table includes fewer than 500,000 distinct CDR3 sequences, about a fifth detected once. The sample consisted of blood, either unsorted or a sorted T cell fraction (not recorded which). The receptors were gathered from a male donor with ankylosing spondylitis. Each CDR3 is given with its conserved first and last residue. Fields, in order: D gene, clone size, V gene, J gene, CDR3 DNA, CDR3 protein. D genes are given only for firm matches. A row's size may be missing; if present it is once, few, many or a size class.

TRBD2,.,TRBV27,TRBJ2-1,TGTGCCACAACGGTCGGAGTAGCGGGAGGGCCGGCCAGTGAGCAGTTCTTC,CATTVGVAGGPASEQFF
.,few,TRBV11-3,TRBJ2-5,TGTGCCAGCAGCCCTAGGGCCCGAGAGACCCAGTACTTC,CASSPRARETQYF
.,few,TRBV6-5,TRBJ2-6,TGTGCCAGCAGTTACTCGACTCGCTCTGGGGCCAACGTCCTGACTTTC,CASSYSTRSGANVLTF
.,.,TRBV3-1,TRBJ2-2,TGTGCCAGCAGCCAATACCGGGACACCGGGGAGCTGTTTTTT,CASSQYRDTGELFF
TRBD1,.,TRBV20-1,TRBJ1-6,TGCAGTGCTTCTACGGGACAGACAACCGATTCACCCCTCCACTTT,CSASTGQTTDSPLHF
.,few,TRBV19,TRBJ2-1,TGTGCCAGTTCGGACCGATGGATGGATGAGCAGTTCTTC,CASSDRWMDEQFF
.,.,TRBV11-1,TRBJ2-7,TGTGCCAGCAGCTTAACTAATTCAGGGGTTACCAAGGTTCTCGACGAGCAGTACTTC,CASSLTNSGVTKVLDEQYF
TRBD2,.,TRBV27,TRBJ2-2,TGTGCCAGCAGTCCCCGACTAGCGGCGCGTACTACCGGGGAGCTGTTTTTT,CASSPRLAARTTGELFF
TRBD2,.,TRBV2,TRBJ2-3,TGTGCCAGCACTCCGGGACTAGCGGGAGGACCAGATACGCAGTATTTT,CASTPGLAGGPDTQYF
.,few,TRBV7-2,TRBJ2-7,TGTGCCAGCAGCTTAGGCCTTGCCTCCTACGAGCAGTACTTC,CASSLGLASYEQYF
.,.,TRBV3-1,TRBJ2-4,TGTGCCAGCAGCCAAGATCCCCGGTGGGCAGGGGACGTTCTCCAGGCCAAAAACATTCAGTACTTC,CASSQDPRWAGDVLQAKNIQYF
TRBD2,.,TRBV7-3,TRBJ2-1,TGTGCCAGCAGCTCCACATCTCAGGGACTAGCGGGAGGGCGGCATGAGCAGTTCTTC,CASSSTSQGLAGGRHEQFF
.,.,TRBV18,TRBJ1-1,TGTGCCAGCTCACCAATCCCCGACACGAACACTGAAGCTTTCTTT,CASSPIPDTNTEAFF
.,.,TRBV20-1,TRBJ2-4,TGCAGTGCTTTACCCCCTCCTCCCAAAAACATTCAGTACTTC,CSALPPPPKNIQYF
.,few,TRBV30,TRBJ1-2,TGTGCCTGGCTCCGGGACGGGCAAACTATGGGCTACACCTTC,CAWLRDGQTMGYTF
.,.,TRBV7-2,TRBJ2-7,TGTGCCAGCACCGGTCTAGGGTACGAGCAGTACTTC,CASTGLGYEQYF
TRBD2,.,TRBV20-1,TRBJ2-1,TGCAGTGCTATCTCACCGGGACTAGCGGCTAACAATGAGCAGTTCTTC,CSAISPGLAANNEQFF
TRBD2,few,TRBV10-3,TRBJ2-3,TGTGCCATCAGAGTAGCGGGAGCCACAGATACGCAGTATTTT,CAIRVAGATDTQYF
TRBD2,.,TRBV6-1,TRBJ2-7,TGTGCCAGCAGTCGTGGACTAGCGGTCTACGAGCAGTACTTC,CASSRGLAVYEQYF
.,few,TRBV4-2,TRBJ2-2,TGTGCCAGCAGCCAAGCAATCGCGCCCGGGGAGCTGTTTTTT,CASSQAIAPGELFF
TRBD2,.,TRBV7-8,TRBJ2-1,TGTGCCAGCAGCTTTTACCCGACTAGCGGGAGGGGCCCTGACAATGAGCAGTTCTTC,CASSFYPTSGRGPDNEQFF
.,few,TRBV18,TRBJ2-3,TGTGCCAGCTCACCAAGGGGAACGGGGACAGATACGCAGTATTTT,CASSPRGTGTDTQYF
.,.,TRBV28,TRBJ2-1,TGTGCCAGCTTGGGGGGAGTGCTAAGCTCCTACAATGAGCAGTTCTTC,CASLGGVLSSYNEQFF
.,.,TRBV20-1,TRBJ2-1,TGCAGTGCTAACCCCACCCTCACTAGATTTCGCTACAATGAGCAGTTCTTC,CSANPTLTRFRYNEQFF
TRBD2,.,TRBV19,TRBJ2-1,TGTGCCAGTAGTATGAGGACGGGAGGTGAGCAGTTCTTC,CASSMRTGGEQFF
TRBD2,few,TRBV20-1,TRBJ2-3,TGCAGTGCTAGGGGACTAGATCTCGATACGCAGTATTTT,CSARGLDLDTQYF
.,few,TRBV28,TRBJ1-5,TGTGCCAGCAGTTTATCGGGGCTCAATCAGCCCCAGCATTTT,CASSLSGLNQPQHF
.,few,TRBV5-1,TRBJ2-1,TGCGCCAGCAGCTTGCAGGTAGCGGTCCGGGGGTACAATGAGCAGTTCTTC,CASSLQVAVRGYNEQFF
TRBD1,few,TRBV29-1,TRBJ1-1,TGCAGCGTCTTCCTACTTAATCGACAGGGGGAAGCTTTCTTT,CSVFLLNRQGEAFF
TRBD1,.,TRBV6-1,TRBJ2-1,TGTGCCAGCATCCGGGACAGGGAAGGTGAGCAGTTCTTC,CASIRDREGEQFF
.,.,TRBV11-2,TRBJ2-2,TGTGCCAGCAGCTCGGACACCTTCACCGGGGAGCTGTTTTTT,CASSSDTFTGELFF
TRBD2,.,TRBV7-2,TRBJ2-7,TGTGCCAGCAGTTCCACTAGCGGGAGGGCCTACGAGCAGTACTTC,CASSSTSGRAYEQYF
TRBD2,.,TRBV6-2/TRBV6-3,TRBJ2-7,TGTGCCAGCAGTTACTGGGCGGGAGATCCCTACGAGCAGTACTTC,CASSYWAGDPYEQYF
.,few,TRBV7-2,TRBJ2-7,TGTGCCAGCAGCTTAGGGGCAACAGGGACCTACGAGCAGTACTTC,CASSLGATGTYEQYF
.,few,TRBV12-3/TRBV12-4,TRBJ2-1,TGTGCCAGCAGTTTATCCAGTGAGCAGTTCTTC,CASSLSSEQFF
.,few,TRBV19,TRBJ2-7,TGTGCCAGTAGTATAGGTGGACGCTACGAGCAGTACTTC,CASSIGGRYEQYF
TRBD1,.,TRBV15,TRBJ2-7,TGTGCCACCAGCCCCCGGACAGGGGGAAGCAACGAGCAGTACTTC,CATSPRTGGSNEQYF
TRBD1,once,TRBV9,TRBJ2-5,TGTGCCAGCAGCGTGGGACAGGGGGCATACCAAGAGACCCAGTACTTC,CASSVGQGAYQETQYF